Each of the 5 T cell receptor beta chains below was sequenced from the same sample in a study of cytomegalovirus exposure and HLA in healthy donors. With 60 Vbeta and 13 Jbeta primers, the PCR was carried out. Profiled with immunoSEQ multiplex PCR; TCRdb holds only in-frame clones, not every one. The sample yields 200,000 or so clones, about 90% seen once. Sample: PBMCs. The receptors were sampled from a man aged 30 to 39 in good health and CMV-seronegative.

This clone was seen a single time. V and J are TRBV7-8 and TRBJ2-7; 8 positions agree with TRBD1. Germline assignment: CDR1 SGHVS and CDR2 FQNEAQ. The CDR3 covers 15 residues. V gave up 5 bases and J gave up 0 bases; unmatched junction bases: 6. As DNA, the CDR3 is TGTGCCAGCAGCCGACACGGACAGGGCTCCTACGAGCAGTACTTC. It is translated as CASSRHGQGSYEQYF.

The chain recombines TRBV6-4 with TRBJ2-1; TRBD2 aligns across 12 bases. The V and J ends lost 4 bases and 9 bases, in that order; junction bases with no gene match: 4. The germline V gene encodes CDR1 MRHNA and CDR2 SNTAGT. The CDR3 consists of 14 residues. The CDR3 DNA reads as TGTGCCAGCAGTGCTAGCGGGGGGGCGGGTGAGCAGTTCTTC. Protein product: CASSASGGAGEQFF.

This chain joins TRBV18 and TRBJ2-3; a possible D gene is TRBD1 (6 bases). V lost 3 bases, J lost 4 bases, and 23 bases lay in between. This CDR3 region has 18 residues. In germline, CDR1 is KGHSH, CDR2 LQKENI. CDR3 region: CASSPVPLTADSSDTQYF. CDR3 bases: TGTGCCAGCTCACCGGTCCCTCTGACCGCGGACAGCTCAGATACGCAGTATTTT.

V gene TRBV9 combines with J gene TRBJ1-2; TRBD1 might be the D (6 bases). Germline V gene lookup returns CDR1 SGDLS and CDR2 YYNGEE. V was clipped by 2 bases and J by 8 bases, with 25 bases between them. This CDR3 is built from 17 residues. This CDR3 reads CASSVNPSARGGLGYTF. The CDR3 DNA sequence: TGTGCCAGCAGCGTTAATCCTTCCGCCAGGGGTGGATTAGGCTACACCTTC.

This clone was seen just once. The chain links TRBV18 to TRBJ2-3, with 9 bases matching TRBD1. V gave up 2 bases and J gave up 7 bases; unmatched junction bases: 4. The CDR3 consists of 14 residues. Germline CDR1 is KGHSH and CDR2 is LQKENI. In DNA, the CDR3 is TGTGCCAGCTCACCAGGGACAGGGAGTTATACGCAGTATTTT. Protein sequence: CASSPGTGSYTQYF.